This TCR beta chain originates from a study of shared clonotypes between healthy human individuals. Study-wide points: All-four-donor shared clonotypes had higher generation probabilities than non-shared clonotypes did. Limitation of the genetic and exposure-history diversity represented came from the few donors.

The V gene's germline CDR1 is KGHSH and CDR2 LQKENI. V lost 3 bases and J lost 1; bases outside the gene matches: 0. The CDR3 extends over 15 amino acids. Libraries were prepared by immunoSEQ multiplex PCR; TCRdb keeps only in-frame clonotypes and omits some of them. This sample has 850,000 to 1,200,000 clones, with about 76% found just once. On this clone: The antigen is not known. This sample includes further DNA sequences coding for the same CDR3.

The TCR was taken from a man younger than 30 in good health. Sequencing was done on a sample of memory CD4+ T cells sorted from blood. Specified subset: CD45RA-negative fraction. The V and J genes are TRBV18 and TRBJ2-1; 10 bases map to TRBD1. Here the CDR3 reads CASSPGQGSYNEQFF. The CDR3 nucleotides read TGTGCCAGCTCACCGGGACAGGGGTCCTACAATGAGCAGTTCTTC.